The TCR beta chain described here comes from a study of response to subunit inactivated influenza vaccine. This clonotype was seen only a few times. Its matching antigen is unknown. Trimming cost V 8 bases and J 4 bases; bases outside gene matches: 6. The germline V gene encodes CDR1 MDHEN and CDR2 SYDVKM. The length of the CDR3 is 16 residues. Overall study results and limits: Researchers suggested that each seasonal influenza vaccination recruits few new T cells.

TCRdb redid the calling of the RT-PCR reads with MiXCR, one entry per CDR3 protein. Of about 520,000 distinct CDR3 sequences listed, less than 30% were seen once; the top ten hold about 1.9%. The material was CD4+ T cells sorted from PBMCs, obtained roughly 5 days after vaccination. The TCR was taken from a man between 45 and 60 years old who received an inactivated influenza vaccine. This chain links TRBV28 with TRBJ2-1, with TRBD2 matching over 15 bases. The CDR3 sequence is CASCGLAGGKYNEQFF. DNA of the CDR3: TGTGCCAGCTGCGGACTAGCGGGAGGGAAGTACAATGAGCAGTTCTTC.